This TCR beta chain was identified in a study of T-cell memory formation after mild COVID-19. Constant-segment-primed 5'RACE gave TCR alpha and TCR beta cDNA libraries with sample barcodes and UMIs. In TCRdb, the 5' RACE reads were re-called with MiXCR into one record per CDR3 protein. There are 250,000 to 350,000 distinct CDR3 sequences in the sample; about 15% occur only once, and 20% to 25% lies in the top ten. The study's findings and limits: Later expanders leaned toward CD4+, whereas clones contracting from day 15 to 85 were balanced CD4/CD8. Whether second-wave clones peaking at day 37 were SARS-CoV-2 specific went unconfirmed.

With regard to this clonotype: Antigen specificity is unknown.

Per the germline V gene, CDR1 is SGHNT and CDR2 is YYREEE (reference sequence). V was clipped by 3 bases and J by 5 bases, with 17 bases between them. There are 16 residues in the CDR3. The specimen sequenced was PBMCs or a T cell subset sorted from them (not recorded which). The chain recombines TRBV5-4 with TRBJ2-2, with D perhaps TRBD2 (6 bases). This receptor was taken from a young man who had mild COVID-19 (a few samples of this study predate the infection). Cell type and time point are not known. CDR3 DNA sequence: TGTGCCAGCAGCTGGGATCGGGACTGGGCTACCGGGGAGCTGTTTTTT. Its translation is CASSWDRDWATGELFF. The whole variable domain, filled in from reference TRBV5-4 and TRBJ2-2, reads ETGVTQSPTHLIKTRGQQVTLRCSSQSGHNTVSWYQQALGQGPQFIFQYYREEENGRGNFPPRFSGLQFPNYSSELNVNALELDDSALYLCASSWDRDWATGELFFGEGSRLTVL.